These 9 T cell receptor beta chains originate from one sample sequenced in a study of early T cells in non-severe SARS-CoV-2 infection. TCRdb re-analysed the 5' RACE reads in MiXCR, keeping a single row per CDR3 protein. Of 40,000 to 50,000 distinct CDR3 sequences in the sample, 7% to 7.5% were seen once. The sample consisted of whole blood. Receptor source: an adult who was a healthcare worker with PCR-confirmed SARS-CoV-2 infection or an uninfected control (not recorded which).

This chain joins TRBV7-9 and TRBJ2-3; tentative D call: TRBD2 (6 bases). V was shortened by 11 bases and J by 1 base, with 13 bases between the two germline ends. This CDR3 is 13 amino acids long. Germline CDR1 reads SEHNR; CDR2 reads FQNEAQ (reference sequence). The chain's CDR3 is CAVSSGGTDTQYF. Written as DNA, the CDR3 is TGTGCCGTAAGTAGCGGCGGCACAGATACGCAGTATTTT.

This rearrangement joins TRBV5-1 to TRBJ1-2; no clear D gene. Germline CDR1 and CDR2: SGHRS and YFSETQ. This CDR3 contains 14 residues. V was clipped by 0 bases and J by 8 bases, with 14 bases between them. The CDR3 region has the DNA TGCGCCAGCAGCTTGGGAGGCGGCAGGAGGGGCTACACCTTC. It translates to CASSLGGGRRGYTF.

This clonotype has more than one count but fewer than ten. The chain links TRBV12-5 to TRBJ1-2; TRBD1 might be the D (6 bases). This CDR3 is 18 amino acids long. Germline loops: CDR1 LGHNT, CDR2 FRNRAP. V lost 2 bases and J lost 4, with 23 bases in between. The CDR3 reads CASGLPTGHGVPSYGYTF. The CDR3 DNA sequence: TGTGCTAGTGGTTTGCCGACAGGCCATGGAGTCCCTTCCTATGGCTACACCTTC.

This clonotype has at least ten counts. The chain couples TRBV12-3 or TRBV12-4 to TRBJ2-1; 7 bases map to TRBD1. The CDR3 has 14 residues. The V segment lost 6 bases and the J segment 6 bases; nucleotides outside the gene matches: 8. CDR3 DNA sequence: TGTGCCAGCAGCCGCGGACAGGTCTTCAATGAGCAGTTCTTC. This encodes CASSRGQVFNEQFF.

The table lists this clonotype with many counts. V and J are TRBV11-3 and TRBJ1-1, with unresolved D. Germline-derived CDR1 and CDR2 are SGHNT and YENEEA. V lost 3 bases to trimming and J lost 0 bases, with 5 bases between them. This CDR3 comprises 13 residues. This CDR3 reads CASSFQVNTEAFF. CDR3 bases: TGTGCCAGCAGCTTTCAGGTGAACACTGAAGCTTTCTTT.

The chain has TRBV12-5 and TRBJ2-1; TRBD2 agrees at 8 bases. This CDR3 comprises 15 residues. Trimming removed 8 bases from V and 3 bases from J; junction bases left unmatched: 9. CDR1 is LGHNT and CDR2 is FRNRAP in the germline V gene. The CDR3 region is CASCDGTRVYNEQFF. CDR3 DNA sequence: TGTGCTAGTTGTGACGGGACTAGGGTCTACAATGAGCAGTTCTTC.

This chain uses TRBV13 with TRBJ2-1, with 7 positions matching TRBD1. V dropped 5 bases and J dropped 3; count of bases not matched to a gene: 7. The CDR3 covers 15 residues. Germline CDR1 reads PRHDT; CDR2 reads FYEKMQ (reference sequence). The CDR3 DNA follows: TGTGCCAGCAGCAGGCCGACAGGGATCTACAATGAGCAGTTCTTC. Protein: CASSRPTGIYNEQFF.

The chain links TRBV10-3 to TRBJ2-3; 9 bases align to TRBD1. The CDR3 has 14 residues. The junction had 1 base not matched to a gene; V was cut back by 6 bases and J by 0 bases. Germline CDR1 reads ENHRY; CDR2 reads SYGVKD. CDR3 loop: CAIRGQGSTDTQYF. The CDR3 bases are TGTGCCATCAGGGGACAGGGAAGCACAGATACGCAGTATTTT.

This clonotype was detected a few times. V and J are TRBV2 and TRBJ2-4; D not certain. This CDR3 has 14 residues. CDR1 SNHLY and CDR2 FYNNEI come from the germline V gene. V lost 4 bases, J lost 0 bases, and 7 bases lay in between. The CDR3 coding sequence is TGTGCCAGCAGTGTGGAACTAGCCAAAAACATTCAGTACTTC. It yields the protein CASSVELAKNIQYF.